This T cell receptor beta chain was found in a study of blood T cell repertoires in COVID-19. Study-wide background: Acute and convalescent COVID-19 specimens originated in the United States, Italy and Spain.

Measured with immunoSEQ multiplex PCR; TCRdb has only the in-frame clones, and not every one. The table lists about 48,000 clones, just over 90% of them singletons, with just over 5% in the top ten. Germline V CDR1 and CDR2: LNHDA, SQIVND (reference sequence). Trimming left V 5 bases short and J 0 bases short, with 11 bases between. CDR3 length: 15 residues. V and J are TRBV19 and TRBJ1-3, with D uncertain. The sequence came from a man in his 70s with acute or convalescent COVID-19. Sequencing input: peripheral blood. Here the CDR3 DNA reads TGTGCCAGTAGTTTTAGGAGTACCTCTGGAAACACCATATATTTT. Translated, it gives CASSFRSTSGNTIYF.